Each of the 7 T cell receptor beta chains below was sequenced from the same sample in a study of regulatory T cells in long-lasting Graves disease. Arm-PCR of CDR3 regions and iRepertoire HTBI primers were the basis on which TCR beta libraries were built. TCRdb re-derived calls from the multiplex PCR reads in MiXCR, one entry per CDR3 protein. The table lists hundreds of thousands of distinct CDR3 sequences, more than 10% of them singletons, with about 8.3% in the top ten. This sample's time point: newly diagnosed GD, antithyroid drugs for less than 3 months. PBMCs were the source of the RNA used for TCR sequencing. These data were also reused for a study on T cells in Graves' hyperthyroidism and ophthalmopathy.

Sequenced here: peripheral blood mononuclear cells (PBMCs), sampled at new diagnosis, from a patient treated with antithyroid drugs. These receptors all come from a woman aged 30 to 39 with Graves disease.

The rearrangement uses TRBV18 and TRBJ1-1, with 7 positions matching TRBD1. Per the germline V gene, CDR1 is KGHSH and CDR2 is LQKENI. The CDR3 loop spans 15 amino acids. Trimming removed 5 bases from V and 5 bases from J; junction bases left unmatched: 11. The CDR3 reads CASSSPYRGGTEAFF. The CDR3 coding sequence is TGTGCCAGCTCATCCCCTTACAGGGGTGGTACTGAAGCTTTCTTT.

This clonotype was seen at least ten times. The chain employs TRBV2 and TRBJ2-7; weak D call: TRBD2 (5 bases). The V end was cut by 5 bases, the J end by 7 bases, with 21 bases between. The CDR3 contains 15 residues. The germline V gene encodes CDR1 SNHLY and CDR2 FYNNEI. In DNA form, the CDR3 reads TGTGCCAGCAGTCATGGACTGGGAAGGTTTCATGAGCAGTACTTC. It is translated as CASSHGLGRFHEQYF.

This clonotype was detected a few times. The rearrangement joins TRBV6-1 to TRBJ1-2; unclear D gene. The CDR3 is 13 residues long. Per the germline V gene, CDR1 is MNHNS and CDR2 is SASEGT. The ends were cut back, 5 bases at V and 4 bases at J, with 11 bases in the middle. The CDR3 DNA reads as TGTGCCAGCAGTCAAATGGGGTTCTATGGCTACACCTTC. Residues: CASSQMGFYGYTF.

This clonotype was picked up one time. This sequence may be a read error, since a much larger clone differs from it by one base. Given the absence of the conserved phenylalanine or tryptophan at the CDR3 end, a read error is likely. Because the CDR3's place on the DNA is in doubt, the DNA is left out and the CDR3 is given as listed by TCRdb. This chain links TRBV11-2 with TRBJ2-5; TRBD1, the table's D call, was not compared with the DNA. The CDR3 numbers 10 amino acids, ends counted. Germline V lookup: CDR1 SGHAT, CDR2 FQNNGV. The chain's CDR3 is CASSLFGTNL.

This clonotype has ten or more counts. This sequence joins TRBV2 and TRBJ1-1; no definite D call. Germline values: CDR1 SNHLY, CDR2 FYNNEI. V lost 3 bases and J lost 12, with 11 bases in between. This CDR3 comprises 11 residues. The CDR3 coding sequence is TGTGCCAGCAGTGAGGGGATAACGTCTTTCTTT. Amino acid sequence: CASSEGITSFF.

The CDR3 loop reads CASSLIGGGTDTQYF. CDR3 DNA sequence: TGTGCCAGCAGCTTGATAGGGGGAGGCACAGATACGCAGTATTTT. The chain is built from TRBV5-6 and TRBJ2-3; possible D gene TRBD1, 6 bases. The V end was cut by 1 base, the J end by 1 base, with 10 bases between. Germline V CDR1 and CDR2: SGHDT, YYEEEE. The CDR3 is 15 residues long.

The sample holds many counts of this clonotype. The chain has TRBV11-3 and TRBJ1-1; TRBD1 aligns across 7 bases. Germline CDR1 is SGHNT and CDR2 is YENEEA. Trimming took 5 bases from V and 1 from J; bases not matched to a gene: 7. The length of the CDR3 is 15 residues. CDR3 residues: CASSPRGQANTEAFF. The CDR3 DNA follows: TGTGCCAGCAGCCCCCGAGGACAGGCGAACACTGAAGCTTTCTTT.